The 10 T cell receptor beta chains below come from one sample, sequenced in a study of response to subunit inactivated influenza vaccine (dated by TCRdb to about 2018). Library preparation employed RT-PCR. Sequencing was performed on an Illumina HiSeq 2500. TCRdb handled the public reads itself, with Q25 trimming in fastp and clone calling in MiXCR, and kept productive beta chains. One record per CDR3 amino acid sequence lists the most common genes and DNA. For this sample the table gives more than 150,000 distinct CDR3 sequences, of which approximately 9.2% were detected only once. The ten largest clonotypes hold roughly a tenth of the sample. The specimen was non-naive T cells sorted from PBMCs, collected on the day of vaccination. The cell subset or site label, read with the paper, signifies: memory T cell fraction. Receptor source: a man in his fifties or sixties who received an inactivated influenza vaccine. Donor details come from another sample of the same person, matched by shared clones.

J is TRBJ2-2 and V is TRBV30; D not certain. V lost 2 bases to trimming and J lost 1 base, with 5 bases between them. The CDR3 spans 13 residues. Germline CDR1 GTSNPN, CDR2 SVGIG (reference sequence). In DNA, the CDR3 is TGTGCCTGGAGTCCAGAGAACACCGGGGAGCTGTTTTTT. Its translation: CAWSPENTGELFF.

This clonotype turned up a few times. J is TRBJ1-4 and V is TRBV28; 10 nucleotides agree with TRBD1. The CDR3 spans 15 residues. V lost 4 bases to trimming and J lost 7 bases; unmatched junction nucleotides: 6. The germline V gene has CDR1 MDHEN and CDR2 SYDVKM. The CDR3 reads CASSSTGTGVEKLFF. The CDR3 DNA follows: TGTGCCAGCAGTTCTACCGGGACAGGGGTTGAAAAACTGTTTTTT.

V gene TRBV6-1 combines with J gene TRBJ1-5; TRBD1 agrees at 8 bases. The CDR3 totals 14 residues. CDR1 is MNHNS and CDR2 is SASEGT in the germline V gene. J gave up 7 bases and V 6 bases, and 8 bases lay outside the gene matches. The CDR3 loop is CASRPDRGIQPQHF. The CDR3 DNA follows: TGTGCCAGCAGGCCCGACAGGGGAATCCAGCCCCAGCATTTT.

This clonotype was counted between two and nine times. J is TRBJ1-2 and V is TRBV4-3; a weak D match, TRBD1 (5 bases). The CDR3 consists of 14 residues. CDR1 LGHNA and CDR2 YSLEER come from the germline V gene. V lost 5 bases, J lost 8 bases, and 18 bases lay in between. CDR3 coding DNA: TGCGCCAGCAGCGCCTCGCCTTGGGGGGAGGGCTACACCTTC. It is translated as CASSASPWGEGYTF.

This clonotype was picked up many times. The V gene is TRBV3-1, the J gene TRBJ2-7; D gene ambiguous. Germline CDR1 reads LGHDT; CDR2 reads YNNKEL (reference sequence). V lost 1 base, J lost 3 bases, and 10 bases lay in between. CDR3 length: 14 amino acids. CDR3 residues: CASSQGTSYYEQYF. DNA for the CDR3: TGTGCCAGCAGCCAAGGGACGTCTTACTACGAGCAGTACTTC.

In its sample, this clonotype was seen a few times. The chain recombines TRBV19 with TRBJ2-1; TRBD2 matches at 7 bases. The CDR3 loop spans 13 amino acids. Germline lookup yields CDR1 LNHDA and CDR2 SQIVND (reference sequence). The junction had 8 bases not matched to a gene; V was cut back by 6 bases and J by 9 bases. In nucleotides, the CDR3 is TGTGCCAGTAGAATCTCGGGGGGTGGTGAGCAGTTCTTC. Protein: CASRISGGGEQFF. The variable domain in full, completed from reference TRBV19 and TRBJ2-1, reads DGGITQSPKYLFRKEGQNVTLSCEQNLNHDAMYWYRQDPGQGLRLIYYSQIVNDFQKGDIAEGYSVSREKKESFPLTVTSAQKNPTAFYLCASRISGGGEQFFGPGTRLTVL.

Concerning this clonotype: One base away lies a much larger clone, so this may be a sequencing read error. The CDR3 region has the DNA TGCAGCGTTGCCCAACAGGGGAAAGGGGAGACCCAGTACTTC. This encodes CSVAQQGKGETQYF. The rearrangement links TRBV29-1 to TRBJ2-5, with 7 bases matching TRBD1. The ends lost 4 bases at V and 5 bases at J; junction bases unmatched: 10. Germline V gene data show CDR1 as SQVTM and CDR2 as ANQGSEA. This CDR3 is built from 14 residues.

The chain carries TRBV5-1 and TRBJ2-1; D not certain. Germline loops: CDR1 SGHRS, CDR2 YFSETQ. V was shortened by 0 bases and J by 8 bases, with 24 bases between the two germline ends. The CDR3 loop spans 18 amino acids. The CDR3 reads CASSLEATRDPYQDEQFF. CDR3 bases: TGCGCCAGCAGCTTGGAAGCTACGCGCGACCCTTACCAAGATGAGCAGTTCTTC.

In its sample, this clonotype was seen a few times. The rearrangement joins TRBV29-1 to TRBJ2-3; no definite D call. The CDR3 has 13 amino acids. Germline values: CDR1 SQVTM, CDR2 ANQGSEA. V lost 7 bases to trimming and J lost 6 bases, with 17 bases between them. The DNA of the CDR3 is TGCAGCGCCAGTGGCGCCTTGGGGGATACGCAGTATTTT. Protein: CSASGALGDTQYF.

J is TRBJ2-1 and V is TRBV27; 12 bases match TRBD2. The CDR3 contains 20 residues. After removal of 6 bases from V and 0 bases from J, the junction contained 15 bases not matched to a gene. Germline V gene data show CDR1 as MNHEY and CDR2 as SMNVEV (reference sequence). The CDR3 region has the DNA TGTGCCAGCAGCCACCGAAGACTAGCGGGAGTGGCAGGCTCCTACAATGAGCAGTTCTTC. This codes for CASSHRRLAGVAGSYNEQFF.